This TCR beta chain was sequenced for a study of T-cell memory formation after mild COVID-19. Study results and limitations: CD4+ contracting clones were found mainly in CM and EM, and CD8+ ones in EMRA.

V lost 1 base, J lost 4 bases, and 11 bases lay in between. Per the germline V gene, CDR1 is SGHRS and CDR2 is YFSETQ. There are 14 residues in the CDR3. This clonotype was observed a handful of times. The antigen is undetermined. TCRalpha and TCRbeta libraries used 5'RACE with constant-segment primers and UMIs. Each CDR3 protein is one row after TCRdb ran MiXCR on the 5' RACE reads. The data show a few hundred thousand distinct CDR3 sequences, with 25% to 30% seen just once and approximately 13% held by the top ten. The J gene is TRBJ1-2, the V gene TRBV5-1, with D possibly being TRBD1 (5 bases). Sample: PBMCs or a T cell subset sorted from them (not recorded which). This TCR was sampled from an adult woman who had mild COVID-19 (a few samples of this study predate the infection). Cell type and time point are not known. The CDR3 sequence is CASSLSTGAYGYTF. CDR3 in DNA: TGCGCCAGCAGCTTGTCGACTGGGGCCTATGGCTACACCTTC.